The clone carrying this TCR beta chain was recorded many times. Using its own MiXCR run on the RT-PCR reads, TCRdb lists one record per CDR3 protein. The sample consists of hundreds of thousands of distinct CDR3 sequences, 14% of them appearing once. Trimming cost V 6 bases and J 2 bases; bases outside gene matches: 6. The CDR3 spans 14 residues. Per germline, CDR1 DFQATT and CDR2 SNEGSKA (reference sequence). This sequence originates from a female donor in good health, serving as a healthy control. V is TRBV20-1 and J is TRBJ2-7; 11 bases fit TRBD2. The sequencing input was memory CD4+ T cells from blood. CDR3 protein: CSALKLAGAYEQYF. CDR3 nucleotides: TGCAGTGCCTTAAAACTAGCGGGAGCCTACGAGCAGTACTTC.